This T cell receptor beta chain was captured by sequencing in a study of T-cell memory formation after mild COVID-19. As for the study in general: TCR clusters were largely donor specific.

Constant-segment primers and 5'RACE yielded cDNA libraries for TCR alpha and TCR beta, each carrying sample barcodes and UMIs. TCRdb independently ran MiXCR on the 5' RACE reads; one entry per CDR3 protein. Among under 700,000 distinct CDR3 sequences listed, around 21% were seen once. This clonotype showed up just a few times. This receptor was identified in an adult woman who had mild COVID-19 (a few samples of this study predate the infection). Cell type and time point are not known. Sequenced: PBMCs or a T cell subset sorted from them (not recorded which).

The CDR3 DNA follows: TGTGCCAGCAGTTTGGCTAGCCGAAATCAGCCCCAGCATTTT. It is translated as CASSLASRNQPQHF. J is TRBJ1-5 and V is TRBV12-3 or TRBV12-4; D is unclear. The length of the CDR3 is 14 residues. Trimming shortened V by 3 bases and J by 4 bases, and 10 bases separated the two germline ends.